This T cell receptor (beta chain) was sequenced in a study of cytomegalovirus exposure and HLA in healthy donors. Measured with immunoSEQ multiplex PCR; TCRdb has only the in-frame clones, and not every one. This sample has some 150,000 clones, with about 87% found just once. Deletions cut 5 bases from V and 1 base from J, with 11 bases between. The CDR3 runs 15 residues. Germline V gene sequence: CDR1 SEHNR, CDR2 FQNEAQ (reference sequence). Among the 100 to 150 subjects of the validation cohort, separate from the approximately 700-subject first cohort, were the donors. The sequence was collected from a woman in her 30s in good health and CMV-seronegative. Sequenced material: PBMCs. This chain uses TRBV7-9 with TRBJ2-2, with D possibly TRBD1 on 6 matching bases. CDR3 sequence reads: CASSLGTQNTGELFF. The CDR3 nucleotides read TGTGCCAGCAGCCTCGGGACACAGAACACCGGGGAGCTGTTTTTT.